This TCR beta chain was sequenced during a study of shared clonotypes between healthy human individuals. Study-level results: The study sampled only blood, and tissue repertoires likely differ.

Concerning this clone itself: What it binds is unknown.

From CD4+ cells came CD45RA+ naive and CD45RA-negative memory subsets. Assay execution took place at the deep level. The protocol was immunoSEQ multiplex PCR, while the TCRdb copy is restricted to in-frame clones and leaves out a portion. Here the sample spans about 1,500,000 clones, roughly 96% being singletons. V lost 3 bases and J lost 10, with 10 bases in between. The CDR3 is 11 residues long. Germline CDR1 reads MDHEN; CDR2 reads SYDVKM. The TCR comes from a man aged 25-45 years in good health. What was sequenced was naive CD4+ T cells sorted from blood. Subset: CD45RA+ positively selected. This chain joins TRBV28 and TRBJ2-7; possibly TRBD1 for D (6 bases). The CDR3 bases are TGTGCCAGCAGTTTTTCTGGGGGCCAGTACTTC. Residues: CASSFSGGQYF.